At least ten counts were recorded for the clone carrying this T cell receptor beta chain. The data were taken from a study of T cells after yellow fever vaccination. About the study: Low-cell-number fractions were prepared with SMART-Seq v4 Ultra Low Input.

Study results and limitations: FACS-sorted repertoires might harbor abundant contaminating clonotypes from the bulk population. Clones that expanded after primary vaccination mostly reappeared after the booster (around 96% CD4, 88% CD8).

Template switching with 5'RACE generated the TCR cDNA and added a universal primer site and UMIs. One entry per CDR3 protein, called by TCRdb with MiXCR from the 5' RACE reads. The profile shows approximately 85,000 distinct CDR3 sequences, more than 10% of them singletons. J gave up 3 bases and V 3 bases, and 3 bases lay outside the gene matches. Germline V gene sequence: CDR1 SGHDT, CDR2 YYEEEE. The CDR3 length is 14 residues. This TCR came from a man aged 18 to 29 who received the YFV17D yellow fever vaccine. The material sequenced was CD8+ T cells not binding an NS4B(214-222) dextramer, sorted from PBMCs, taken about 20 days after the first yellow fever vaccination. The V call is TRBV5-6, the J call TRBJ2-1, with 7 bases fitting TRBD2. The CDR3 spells CASSWGGNYNEQFF. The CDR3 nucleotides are TGTGCCAGCAGCTGGGGGGGAAACTACAATGAGCAGTTCTTC.